The table lists the clone carrying this T cell receptor beta chain with a few counts. Antigen unknown. The record originates from a study of shared clonotypes between healthy human individuals. Study-wide results and limits: In general, naive subsets displayed greater estimated richness than memory subsets did.

Repertoires were generated with immunoSEQ multiplex PCR, while TCRdb's copy carries only in-frame clones and drops some. The sample holds about 1.1 million clones; around 78% are singletons and the top ten take under 0.8%. From germline, CDR1 is SGHTA and CDR2 FQGNSA. With V trimmed by 0 bases and J by 2 bases, 6 bases remained unmatched. This CDR3 is 17 amino acids long. This TCR came from a man between 18 and 29 years old in good health. Some clones in this sample may be carry-over from other donors' samples. Sequencing was performed on memory CD4+ T cells from PBMCs. Subset: CD45RA-negative fraction. The chain links TRBV7-2 to TRBJ2-3, with 9 bases that match TRBD2. The CDR3 sequence: CASSLARLAVITDTQYF. In DNA, the CDR3 is TGTGCCAGCAGCTTAGCGCGACTAGCGGTAATCACAGATACGCAGTATTTT.